Given below is one T cell receptor beta chain in context. These data belong to a study of T cells expressing NK-cell markers. Looking at the study overall: In the group of eight sequenced donors, seven were HCMV-seropositive and one was seronegative.

No DNA is given; TCRdb re-called the 5' RACE reads and lists each CDR3 protein once. Here the sample table reports 440,000 or so distinct CDR3 sequences. Germline loops: CDR1 ENHRY, CDR2 SYGVKD. The CDR3 spans 11 residues. Material for sequencing was blood T cells: a sorted CD56 or NKG2C T cell subset, CD4+ or CD8+ T cells, or bulk PBMC T cells (not recorded which). J is TRBJ2-4 and V is TRBV10-3. The clonotype was recovered from a woman aged 18 to 75 in good health. CDR3 in amino acids: CATLAKNIQYF.